The source of this T cell receptor beta chain is a study of cytotoxic CD8 clonotypes in ibrutinib-treated CLL. Study as a whole: With a range of 6 to 36, the median treatment time before response samples were taken was over 9 months.

Study-level findings and limits: Shared public clonotypes were rare, and on treatment they either got smaller or stayed the same.

About this clone itself: Its antigen is not identified.

CDR1 and CDR2 (germline): MGHDK, SYGVNS. V shed 5 bases and J shed 8 bases, with 19 bases lying between them. The CDR3 runs to 15 residues. The sequencing depth, 1 in 200,000 to 1 in 1 million T cells, was the target. The table came from immunoSEQ multiplex PCR; TCRdb's copy has only in-frame clones and leaves some out. The sample includes about 57,000 clones, 56% of them seen just once. The V gene is TRBV25-1, the J gene TRBJ2-1, with a possible D match to TRBD1 (6 bases). The receptor's source is a human donor with chronic lymphocytic leukemia. This material consisted of PBMCs, taken after 24 months of ibrutinib treatment. In DNA, the CDR3 is TGTGCCAGCAGTACCCTAGGGGACACGGAGGATGAGCAGTTCTTC. Its protein product is CASSTLGDTEDEQFF.